This note documents a single TCR beta chain sequence. The antigen is not known. Looked up from germline, CDR1 is SGHTA and CDR2 is FQGNSA. The CDR3 loop spans 14 amino acids. Trimming took 2 bases from V and 5 from J, leaving 10 bases between them. The table came from immunoSEQ multiplex PCR; TCRdb's copy has only in-frame clones and leaves some out. The data show about 680,000 clones, about 90% seen once. As to treatment: some 19 received Ad26.COV2.S at low or high dose, single or two shots; a few received placebo; per-sample allocation not given. It was on day 63 after the first vaccine or placebo injection that samples were taken. This entry belongs to a study of Ad26.COV2.S vaccination and SARS-CoV-2 variants. Study details: Donor participated within the Ad26.COV2.S arm of the COV1001 trial. Doses of Ad26.COV2.S were injected into muscle once or twice, 56 days apart. General observations from the study: Those who received the vaccine showed greater spike-specific TCR breadth than those given placebo. Possible underestimation of total T cell responses by the TCR breadth and depth analyses was noted.

V usage is TRBV7-2 and J usage is TRBJ2-4, with D possibly TRBD1 on 6 matching bases. The sequences come from peripheral blood, collected in a trial of Ad26.COV2.S vaccine versus placebo. This TCR was recovered from a person aged 18 to 65 who received the Ad26.COV2.S COVID-19 vaccine or a placebo. The CDR3, as DNA: TGTGCCAGCAGCTTAATACAGGGCCAAAACATTCAGTACTTC. Translation gives CASSLIQGQNIQYF.